One sample yielded the 19 T cell receptor beta chains listed below, sequenced in a study of T cells after posttransplantation cyclophosphamide. Profiling relied on immunoSEQ multiplex PCR, and the TCRdb table lists in-frame clones only, not all of them. The sample has tens of thousands of clones, none seen only once. The sequenced material came from PBMCs. All receptors come from a man aged 35 to 55 in good health, CMV-negative, and a related stem cell transplant donor.

This clone was detected ten times or more. The CDR3 loop reads CARYWTAGRSYEQYV. In DNA form, the CDR3 reads TGTGCCAGATACTGGACAGCCGGGCGTTCCTACGAGCAGTACGTC. The rearrangement uses TRBV19 and TRBJ2-7, with D perhaps TRBD1 (6 bases). V shed 9 bases and J shed 1 base, with 19 bases lying between them. The germline V gene encodes CDR1 LNHDA and CDR2 SQIVND (reference sequence). The CDR3 has 15 amino acids.

There are many counts of this clone. The V gene is TRBV11-3, the J gene TRBJ2-3, with TRBD1 matching 9 bases. V lost 8 bases, J lost 2 bases, and 8 bases stayed unmatched. CDR1 and CDR2 from the germline V gene are SGHNT and YENEEA. The CDR3 has 15 residues. CDR3 region: CASQSGDRVTDTQYF. The CDR3 DNA reads as TGTGCCAGCCAGTCGGGGGACAGGGTCACAGATACGCAGTATTTT.

This clone came up a few times. The chain combines TRBV5-5 with TRBJ2-3, with TRBD1 as a possible D gene (6 bases). V lost 3 bases and J lost 1, with 6 bases in between. The CDR3 extends over 13 amino acids. CDR1 SGHKS and CDR2 YYEKEE come from the germline V gene (reference sequence). The CDR3 DNA follows: TGTGCCAGCAGCTGGACAGGCACAGATACGCAGTATTTT. This gives the protein CASSWTGTDTQYF. The complete variable domain, with remaining parts taken from reference TRBV5-5 and TRBJ2-3, reads DAGVTQSPTHLIKTRGQQVTLRCSPISGHKSVSWYQQVLGQGPQFIFQYYEKEERGRGNFPDRFSARQFPNYSSELNVNALLLGDSALYLCASSWTGTDTQYFGPGTRLTVL.

This clone was seen at least ten times. The V call is TRBV6-6, the J call TRBJ2-1; no reliable D call. V was pared by 4 bases and J by 7 bases, with 8 bases between. This CDR3 is 12 amino acids long. The germline V gene has CDR1 MNHNY and CDR2 SVGAGI (reference sequence). In DNA form, the CDR3 reads TGTGCCAGCAGTTTAACTGGTAATGAGCAGTTCTTC. This translates into CASSLTGNEQFF.

This clone was detected ten times or more. This chain uses TRBV6-5 with TRBJ2-7; the D gene is possibly TRBD2 (6 bases). The V gene's germline CDR1 is MNHEY and CDR2 SVGAGI. The CDR3 covers 11 residues. The CDR3 here is CAAGTPGEQYV. DNA for the CDR3: TGTGCAGCGGGCACCCCGGGGGAGCAGTACGTC.

This clone was counted only a few times. The V call is TRBV30, the J call TRBJ2-3; 10 positions match TRBD2. This CDR3 is 15 amino acids long. V shed 4 bases, J shed 1 base, and the junction held 5 bases outside the gene matches. Germline V gene data show CDR1 as GTSNPN and CDR2 as SVGIG (reference sequence). Written as DNA, the CDR3 is TGTGCCTGGAATGACGGGACTAGCGGCACAGATACGCAGTATTTT. Translating gives CAWNDGTSGTDTQYF.

This clone has a count of ten or more. This chain links TRBV27 with TRBJ1-5; TRBD1 is a possible D gene (5 bases). The V and J ends lost 3 bases and 5 bases respectively, with 11 bases between them. This CDR3 spans 14 amino acids. Germline V gene data show CDR1 as MNHEY and CDR2 as SMNVEV (reference sequence). The CDR3 loop is CASSLGMGHQPQHF. As DNA, the CDR3 is TGTGCCAGCAGTTTGGGGATGGGGCATCAGCCCCAGCATTTT.

The sample holds many counts of this clone. The chain joins TRBV5-1 to TRBJ2-3; 11 bases match TRBD2. The J segment lost 5 bases and the V segment lost 0 bases, leaving 2 bases of the junction unmatched. The CDR3 loop spans 15 amino acids. Per the germline V gene, CDR1 is SGHRS and CDR2 is YFSETQ. The CDR3 DNA follows: TGCGCCAGCAGCTTGGCGACTAGCGGGATAGATACGCAGTATTTT. It codes for CASSLATSGIDTQYF.

The chain has TRBV7-8 and TRBJ2-5, with 7 bases lining up with TRBD1. Trimming removed 5 bases from V and 4 bases from J; junction bases left unmatched: 10. Germline V lookup: CDR1 SGHVS, CDR2 FQNEAQ. The CDR3 is made up of 15 amino acids. CDR3 nucleotide sequence: TGTGCCAGCAGCGTGACAGGGTTTTCAAGAGAGACCCAGTACTTC. It specifies CASSVTGFSRETQYF.

This clone was seen ten or more times. J is TRBJ2-2 and V is TRBV18, with D possibly TRBD1 on 5 matching bases. There are 16 residues in the CDR3. CDR1 and CDR2 from the germline V gene are KGHSH and LQKENI. V lost 0 bases and J lost 5, with 13 bases in between. CDR3 region: CASSPPDTLGTGELFF. The CDR3 nucleotides read TGTGCCAGCTCACCACCGGACACCTTGGGAACCGGGGAGCTGTTTTTT.

In its sample, this clone was seen many times. This rearrangement joins TRBV5-5 to TRBJ2-7; 10 bases are a match to TRBD2. From germline, CDR1 is SGHKS and CDR2 YYEKEE (reference sequence). The CDR3 consists of 17 residues. V dropped 0 bases and J dropped 2; count of bases not matched to a gene: 8. CDR3 residues: CASSLADIGTSAYEQYV. The CDR3 DNA sequence: TGTGCCAGCAGCTTGGCCGACATCGGGACTAGCGCCTACGAGCAGTACGTC.

Only a few counts were recorded for this clone. The CDR3 sequence is CASSVVPEGLGETQYF. The CDR3 nucleotides are TGTGCCAGCAGCGTAGTTCCCGAGGGTTTGGGAGAGACCCAGTACTTC. V usage is TRBV9 and J usage is TRBJ2-5, with a weak D call TRBD2 (5 bases). Trimming removed 0 bases at V and 4 bases at J, with 16 bases between. CDR3 length equals 16 residues. Germline V gene data show CDR1 as SGDLS and CDR2 as YYNGEE.

The table lists this clone with many counts. The rearrangement uses TRBV19 and TRBJ2-3; 8 bases are a match to TRBD2. Germline lookup yields CDR1 LNHDA and CDR2 SQIVND (reference sequence). CDR3 length equals 15 residues. The ends lost 7 bases at V and 2 bases at J; junction bases unmatched: 8. The CDR3 loop is CASTSGYPNTDTQYF. CDR3 DNA: TGTGCCAGTACTAGCGGGTACCCCAACACAGATACGCAGTATTTT.

Ten or more counts support this clone. The V and J genes are TRBV29-1 and TRBJ1-1, with 7 positions matching TRBD1. V was clipped by 2 bases and J by 4 bases; unmatched bases: 7. This CDR3 has 14 residues. The germline V gene encodes CDR1 SQVTM and CDR2 ANQGSEA. The CDR3 nucleotides are TGCAGCGTTGAAAGACAGGGCGTAGGCACTGAAGCTTTCTTT. This sequence encodes CSVERQGVGTEAFF.

This clone was observed many times. The chain employs TRBV2 and TRBJ2-1, with D perhaps TRBD1 (5 bases). The germline V gene encodes CDR1 SNHLY and CDR2 FYNNEI. This CDR3 is built from 14 residues. The V gene lost 3 bases and the J gene lost 5 bases, with 11 bases spanning the gap. The CDR3 protein is CASSDRVTNNEQFF. DNA of the CDR3: TGTGCCAGCAGTGACAGGGTAACCAACAATGAGCAGTTCTTC.

This clone was counted many times. The chain is built from TRBV7-9 and TRBJ1-4, with TRBD1 identical over 7 bases. J lost 2 bases, V lost 4 bases, and 4 bases had no gene match. The CDR3 covers 15 residues. Looked up from germline, CDR1 is SEHNR and CDR2 is FQNEAQ (reference sequence). CDR3 in DNA: TGTGCCAGCAGCTACGACAGGGCTACTAATGAAAAACTGTTTTTT. This gives the protein CASSYDRATNEKLFF.

This clone appeared a few times. The V call is TRBV29-1, the J call TRBJ1-2; TRBD1 matches at 10 bases. Germline trimming cut 6 bases from V and 8 bases from J; bases unmatched to any gene: 12. Germline V lookup: CDR1 SQVTM, CDR2 ANQGSEA. The CDR3 has 14 amino acids. CDR3 sequence (DNA): TGCAGCGTCCGACTACCGGGACAGGGGTCAGGCTACACCTTC. Protein product: CSVRLPGQGSGYTF.

In this sample, this clone turned up many times. The chain joins TRBV6-5 to TRBJ2-2, with TRBD1 identical over 8 bases. Germline trimming cut 4 bases from V and 7 bases from J; bases unmatched to any gene: 5. Germline V lookup: CDR1 MNHEY, CDR2 SVGAGI. This CDR3 is built from 14 residues. In DNA, the CDR3 is TGTGCCAGCAGTTTCGGGACAGGAGGCGGGGAGCTGTTTTTT. Its protein product is CASSFGTGGGELFF.

This clone was seen many times. The CDR3, as DNA: TGCGCCAGCAGCCAAGAACCCAGGACTAGCCAATGGTACAATGAGCAGTTCTTC. Its protein product is CASSQEPRTSQWYNEQFF. This chain uses TRBV4-3 with TRBJ2-1; 8 bases are shared with TRBD2. Losses at the gene ends were 0 bases for V and 4 bases for J; bases not matched to a gene: 11. CDR1 LGHNA and CDR2 YSLEER come from the germline V gene. CDR3 length: 18 residues.